Below, 13 T cell receptor beta chains from the same sample are listed, as sequenced in a study of blood T cell repertoires in COVID-19. Clones were read by immunoSEQ multiplex PCR, and TCRdb kept only the in-frame ones, dropping some. The data contain 350,000 or so clones, roughly 89% of them singletons. Specimen: peripheral blood. These receptor sequences come from a woman aged 55 to 70 with COVID-19, enrolled during active disease.

In this sample, this clone turned up once. V and J are TRBV19 and TRBJ1-3; D gene unclear. The V end was cut by 6 bases, the J end by 0 bases, with 12 bases between. The CDR3 extends over 15 amino acids. CDR1 and CDR2 (germline): LNHDA, SQIVND (reference sequence). The CDR3 reads CASRRRGFSGNTIYF. In DNA, the CDR3 is TGTGCCAGTAGGCGGCGGGGTTTCTCTGGAAACACCATATATTTT.

J is TRBJ1-2 and V is TRBV4-1; 7 positions agree with TRBD1. V lost 5 bases to trimming and J lost 4 bases; unmatched junction nucleotides: 4. The CDR3 has 13 residues. The germline V gene has CDR1 MGHRA and CDR2 YSYEKL. The CDR3 loop reads CASSLTGSYGYTF. CDR3 nucleotides: TGCGCCAGCAGCTTGACAGGGAGCTATGGCTACACCTTC.

This sequence joins TRBV5-1 and TRBJ1-3; TRBD1 aligns across 9 bases. The ends lost 3 bases at V and 1 base at J; junction bases unmatched: 5. The germline gives CDR1 SGHRS, CDR2 YFSETQ. This CDR3 is 16 amino acids long. CDR3 in amino acids: CASSYSGTGSGNTIYF. CDR3 bases: TGCGCCAGCAGCTACTCCGGGACAGGGTCTGGAAACACCATATATTTT.

V usage is TRBV18 and J usage is TRBJ1-5; TRBD1 might be the D (5 bases). CDR1 and CDR2 from the germline V gene are KGHSH and LQKENI. V was cut by 5 bases and J by 4 bases, with 9 bases left in between. CDR3 length: 13 residues. CDR3 nucleotides: TGTGCCAGCTCAGGGGGGAGAAATCAGCCCCAGCATTTT. The encoded protein is CASSGGRNQPQHF.

The chain couples TRBV6-2 or TRBV6-3 to TRBJ2-5, with D perhaps TRBD1 (6 bases). The length of the CDR3 is 17 residues. CDR1 is MNHEY and CDR2 is SVGEGT in the germline V gene. Trimming left V 5 bases short and J 2 bases short, with 21 bases between. CDR3 sequence reads: CASSTLSGRGSQETQYF. CDR3 in DNA: TGTGCCAGCAGTACTCTTTCGGGCAGGGGATCACAAGAGACCCAGTACTTC.

This clone was found once. The rearrangement links TRBV5-6 to TRBJ2-3; D gene uncertain. The CDR3 totals 15 residues. V lost 4 bases and J lost 2, with 14 bases in between. Germline V gene data show CDR1 as SGHDT and CDR2 as YYEEEE. This CDR3 is CASSHPSRATDTQYF. CDR3 sequence (DNA): TGTGCCAGCAGCCACCCCTCCCGAGCCACAGATACGCAGTATTTT.

The V gene is TRBV11-2, the J gene TRBJ2-3, with 8 bases that match TRBD2. This CDR3 region has 18 residues. With 2 bases clipped from V and 6 bases from J, the junction kept 16 bases outside the gene matches. Per germline, CDR1 SGHAT and CDR2 FQNNGV. The CDR3 sequence: CASSLRAGLASGGDTQYF. CDR3 nucleotide sequence: TGTGCCAGCAGCTTAAGGGCCGGGTTAGCTTCGGGGGGGGATACGCAGTATTTT.

This sequence joins TRBV4-1 and TRBJ1-2, with TRBD1 matching over 8 bases. V was pared by 4 bases and J by 4 bases, with 8 bases of the junction left unmatched. The CDR3 has 15 residues. Germline V gene lookup returns CDR1 MGHRA and CDR2 YSYEKL. This CDR3 is CASSPTRTGLYGYTF. The CDR3 region has the DNA TGCGCCAGCAGCCCGACCCGGACAGGGCTCTATGGCTACACCTTC.

The CDR3 region has the DNA TGTGCCAGTGCTAGCGGGGGCCAGGTGAATGAGCAGTTCTTC. This encodes CASASGGQVNEQFF. The genes are TRBV19 and TRBJ2-1; 10 bases agree with TRBD2. The CDR3 runs to 14 residues. V lost 8 bases and J lost 7; bases outside the gene matches: 8. Germline V lookup: CDR1 LNHDA, CDR2 SQIVND (reference sequence).

The chain couples TRBV9 to TRBJ2-1; unclear D gene. The CDR3 consists of 13 residues. Germline loops: CDR1 SGDLS, CDR2 YYNGEE. The V gene lost 0 bases and the J gene lost 6 bases, with 7 bases spanning the gap. The CDR3 DNA follows: TGTGCCAGCAGCGTAGGGCAGCGCAATGAGCAGTTCTTC. It specifies CASSVGQRNEQFF.

Comments on this clone: Other DNA variants within this sample encode the same CDR3. The rearrangement links TRBV19 to TRBJ1-1, with 10 bases lining up with TRBD1. The CDR3 contains 14 residues. The trim removed 6 bases at V and 3 bases at J, leaving 4 bases unmatched. The germline V gene has CDR1 LNHDA and CDR2 SQIVND (reference sequence). CDR3 DNA: TGTGCCAGTAGCCGGGACAGGGGACACACTGAAGCTTTCTTT. This encodes CASSRDRGHTEAFF.

This clone was seen once. The V call is TRBV14, the J call TRBJ1-2, with no clear D. The germline gives CDR1 SGHDN, CDR2 FVKESK. The germline V and J ends were trimmed by 0 bases and 4 bases, with 15 bases remaining between them. This CDR3 has 16 residues. CDR3 protein: CASSQDLGQVTYGYTF. In DNA form, the CDR3 reads TGTGCCAGCAGCCAAGATCTTGGGCAGGTCACCTATGGCTACACCTTC. The full variable domain, rest sourced from reference TRBV14 and TRBJ1-2, is EAGVTQFPSHSVIEKGQTVTLRCDPISGHDNLYWYRRVMGKEIKFLLHFVKESKQDESGMPNNRFLAERTGGTYSTLKVQPAELEDSGVYFCASSQDLGQVTYGYTFGSGTRLTVV.

J is TRBJ1-4 and V is TRBV6-6, with D hard to call. V shed 8 bases and J shed 10 bases, with 14 bases lying between them. The CDR3 loop spans 12 amino acids. Looked up from germline, CDR1 is MNHNY and CDR2 is SVGAGI (reference sequence). CDR3: CASRDASGKLFF. DNA for the CDR3: TGTGCCAGCCGGGATGCCTCGGGAAAACTGTTTTTT.